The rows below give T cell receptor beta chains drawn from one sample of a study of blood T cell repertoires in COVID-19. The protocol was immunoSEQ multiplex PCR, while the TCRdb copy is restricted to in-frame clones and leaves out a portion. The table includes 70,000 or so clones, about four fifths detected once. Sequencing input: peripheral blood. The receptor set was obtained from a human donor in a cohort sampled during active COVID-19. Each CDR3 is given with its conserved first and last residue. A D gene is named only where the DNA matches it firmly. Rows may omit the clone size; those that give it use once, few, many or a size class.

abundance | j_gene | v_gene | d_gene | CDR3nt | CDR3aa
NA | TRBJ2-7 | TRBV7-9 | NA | TGTGCCAGCAGCTCCCAACAGGGAGTCTACGAGCAGTACTTC | CASSSQQGVYEQYF
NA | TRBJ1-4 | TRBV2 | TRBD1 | TGTGCCAGCAGGGACAGGGAGGAAAAACTGTTTTTT | CASRDREEKLFF
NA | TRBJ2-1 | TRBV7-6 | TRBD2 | TGTGCCAGCAGCTTAGTCAGCGCGGGGGGTCGCAATGAGCAGTTCTTC | CASSLVSAGGRNEQFF
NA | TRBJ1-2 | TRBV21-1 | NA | TGTGCCAGCAGCGATGGACAGTATGGCTACACCTTC | CASSDGQYGYTF
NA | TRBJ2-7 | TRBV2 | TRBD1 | TGTGCCAGCTCCAAAGGGCCGGGACAGGGTCGATACGAGCAGTACTTC | CASSKGPGQGRYEQYF
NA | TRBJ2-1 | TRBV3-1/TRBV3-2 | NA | TGTGCCAGCAGCCAAGATCCCAGATTCAACAATGAGCAGTTCTTC | CASSQDPRFNNEQFF
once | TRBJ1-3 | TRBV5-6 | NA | TGTGCCAGCAGCTTGTCAGTGATCTCTGGAAACACCATATATTTT | CASSLSVISGNTIYF
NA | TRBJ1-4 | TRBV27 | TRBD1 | TGTGCCAGCAGTTCACCGTGGACAGGGCGGGAAAAACTGTTTTTT | CASSSPWTGREKLFF
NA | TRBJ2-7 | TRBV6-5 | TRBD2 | TGTGCCAGCAACGCGGGAGGCTACGAGCAGTACTTC | CASNAGGYEQYF
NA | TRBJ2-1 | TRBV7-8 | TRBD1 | TGTGCCAGCAGCCCCCTCCGGGACAGGTACTACAATGAGCAGTTCTTC | CASSPLRDRYYNEQFF
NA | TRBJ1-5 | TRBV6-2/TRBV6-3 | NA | TGTGCCAGCAGTGCCGTCCAGGGCAATCAGCCCCAGCATTTT | CASSAVQGNQPQHF
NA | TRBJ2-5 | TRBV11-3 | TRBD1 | TGTGCCAGCAGCTCGACAGGGGTGACGGAGACCCAGTACTTC | CASSSTGVTETQYF
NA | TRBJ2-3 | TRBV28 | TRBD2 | TGTGCCAGCAGCCCACCGGGACTAGCGGGAGGAGGGAGTACGCAGTATTTT | CASSPPGLAGGGSTQYF
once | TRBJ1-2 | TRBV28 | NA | TGTGCCAGCAGTTTACCCAGGTTTAGAGGCTACACCTTC | CASSLPRFRGYTF
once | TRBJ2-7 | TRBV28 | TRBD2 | TGTGCCAGCAGCCAGCCGGGACTAGCGGCCTACGAGCAGTACTTC | CASSQPGLAAYEQYF
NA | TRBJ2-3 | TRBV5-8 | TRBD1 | TGTGCCAGCAGCTTTGGACAGGCCACAGATACGCAGTATTTT | CASSFGQATDTQYF
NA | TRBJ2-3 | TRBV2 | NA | TGTGCCAGCAGCAGAGAGGTGAAGGGGACAGATACGCAGTATTTT | CASSREVKGTDTQYF
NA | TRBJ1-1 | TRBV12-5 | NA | TGTGCTAGTGGTTTGGTACATCCTGAAGCTTTCTTT | CASGLVHPEAFF
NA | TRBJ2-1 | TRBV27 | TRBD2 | TGTGCCAGCATGCGGGGGTACTACAATGAGCAGTTCTTC | CASMRGYYNEQFF
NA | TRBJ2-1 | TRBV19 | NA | TGTGCCAGTAGTATTGGACAGAACAATGAGCAGTTCTTC | CASSIGQNNEQFF
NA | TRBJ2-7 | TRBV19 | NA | TGTGCCAGTAGTATAGGCTGGAGCTACTACGAGCAGTACTTC | CASSIGWSYYEQYF
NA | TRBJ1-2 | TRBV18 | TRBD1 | TGTGCCAGCTCACCCACCCCGGGACAGGGGGACTATGGCTACACCTTC | CASSPTPGQGDYGYTF
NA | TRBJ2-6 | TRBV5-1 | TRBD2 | TGCGCCAGCAGCAGAACTAGCGGCCCAACCTCTGGGGCCAACGTCCTGACTTTC | CASSRTSGPTSGANVLTF
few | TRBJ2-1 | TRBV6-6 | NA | TGTGCCAGCAGCCGCTCTGAGAATGAGCAGTTCTTC | CASSRSENEQFF
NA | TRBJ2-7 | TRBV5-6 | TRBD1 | TGTGCCAGCAGCCCCTATTTGACAGGGCGGGAGCAGTACTTC | CASSPYLTGREQYF
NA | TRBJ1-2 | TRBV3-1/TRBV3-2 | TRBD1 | TGTGCCAGCAGCCAACTGGACAGGACCTATGGCTACACCTTC | CASSQLDRTYGYTF
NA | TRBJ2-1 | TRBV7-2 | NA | TGTGCCAGCAGCCCAGGACTCTCCTACAATGAGCAGTTCTTC | CASSPGLSYNEQFF
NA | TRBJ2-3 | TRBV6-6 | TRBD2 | TGTGCCAGCAGTGGTCGACTAGCGGGGCGTGGGGATACGCAGTATTTT | CASSGRLAGRGDTQYF
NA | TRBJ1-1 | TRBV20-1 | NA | TGCAGTGCTAGTTCCAGGGCACGCATGAACACTGAAGCTTTCTTT | CSASSRARMNTEAFF
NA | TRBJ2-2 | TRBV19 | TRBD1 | TGTGCCAGTAGTTTGGGACAGGGGCACGCGAACACCGGGGAGCTGTTTTTT | CASSLGQGHANTGELFF
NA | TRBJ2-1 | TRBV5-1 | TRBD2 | TGCGCCAGCAGACTAGCGGGAGTCAATGAGCAGTTCTTC | CASRLAGVNEQFF
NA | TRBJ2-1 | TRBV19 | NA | TGTGCCAGTAAGGCCGGAGCGTACAATGAGCAGTTCTTC | CASKAGAYNEQFF
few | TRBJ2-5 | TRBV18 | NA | TGTGCCAGCTCCCCTGGTGGAGTTACCCAGTACTTC | CASSPGGVTQYF
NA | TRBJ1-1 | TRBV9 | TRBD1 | TGTGCCAGCAGCCCTCGACAGGGCGGTTCGGCTGAAGCTTTCTTT | CASSPRQGGSAEAFF
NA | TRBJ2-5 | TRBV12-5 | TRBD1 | TGTGCTAGTGGTTCAACCGGGACAGGAGAGACCCAGTACTTC | CASGSTGTGETQYF
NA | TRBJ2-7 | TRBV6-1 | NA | TGTGCCAGCAGTGTAACCCTTCCGACAACAAGTTACGAGCAGTACTTC | CASSVTLPTTSYEQYF
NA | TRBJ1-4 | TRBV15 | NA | TGTGCCACCAGCAGAGTAGGAGGGGACCTGTTTTTT | CATSRVGGDLFF
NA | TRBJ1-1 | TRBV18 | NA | TGTGCCAGCGCGGACGGGAGGAACACTGAAGCTTTCTTT | CASADGRNTEAFF
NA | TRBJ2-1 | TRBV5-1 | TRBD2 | TGCGCCAGCTCCCCATGGGGCGGACTAGCGACGAGCTCCTACAATGAGCAGTTCTTC | CASSPWGGLATSSYNEQFF